Following are 8 T cell receptor beta chains from one sample sequenced in a study of blood T cell repertoires in COVID-19 (dated by TCRdb to about 2020). The method behind the library was the immunoSEQ multiplex PCR assay. The table comes from immuneACCESS by way of TCRdb, which keeps in-frame sequences with V and J called. Part of the clones is missing from these tables; in studies checked, under half for an unresolved V gene and the rest for unknown reasons. The sample data list approximately 200,000 clones, and around 84% of these were observed just once. The ten largest clones capture roughly 3.2% of the sample. Sample: PBMCs or T cells enriched from blood (not recorded which). The receptors come from a woman aged 25 to 39 who had recovered from COVID-19.

The rearrangement joins TRBV6-5 to TRBJ2-1; 11 bases line up with TRBD2. The CDR3 consists of 15 residues. V lost 9 bases and J lost 4; bases outside the gene matches: 8. From germline, CDR1 is MNHEY and CDR2 SVGAGI. DNA for the CDR3: TGTGCCAGGAGGATAACTAGCGGGAGTTACAATGAGCAGTTCTTC. Translated: CARRITSGSYNEQFF.

A remark on this clone: One junction end disagrees with the germline gene, perhaps due to a read error. This chain links TRBV6-1 with TRBJ1-3; the match to TRBD1 covers 9 bases. Germline V lookup: CDR1 MNHNS, CDR2 SASEGT. The CDR3 is 15 residues long. The CDR3 bases are TGTGCCAGCAATGAAACAGGGGGCCCTGGAAACACCATATATTTT. Protein: CASNETGGPGNTIYF.

The CDR3 protein is CASSHRAGTYNEQFF. The DNA of the CDR3 is TGCGCCAGCAGCCACAGGGCAGGTACCTACAATGAGCAGTTCTTC. The chain couples TRBV5-1 to TRBJ2-1, with D possibly matching TRBD1 (6 bases). The CDR3 covers 15 residues. CDR1 and CDR2 (germline): SGHRS, YFSETQ. V gave up 4 bases and J gave up 2 bases, with 13 bases separating them.

Comment on this clone: A read error may account for a junction end that differs from germline. The chain has TRBV14 and TRBJ2-3; 8 nucleotides align to TRBD2. From germline, CDR1 is SGHDN and CDR2 FVKESK. This CDR3 is built from 16 residues. CDR3 bases: TGTGCCAGCAGCGAAGAGCGGGGGCCCCGCACAGATACGCAGTATTTT. Translating it yields CASSEERGPRTDTQYF.

The chain couples TRBV3-1 (or the pseudogene TRBV3-2) to TRBJ1-3; D possibly corresponds to TRBD1 (5 bases). Looked up from germline, CDR1 is LGHDT and CDR2 is YNNKEL (reference sequence). Trimming removed 4 bases at V and 3 bases at J, with 13 bases between. The CDR3 covers 15 residues. The DNA for the CDR3 is TGTGCCAGCAGCCTTCTTCGGGGGGGTGGAAACACCATATATTTT. Protein product: CASSLLRGGGNTIYF.

The genes are TRBV7-2 and TRBJ1-4; D is unclear. Trimming left V 3 bases short and J 5 bases short, with 7 bases between. CDR1 is SGHTA, CDR2 FQGNSA, per germline. The CDR3 consists of 13 residues. The CDR3 reads CASSFRLNEKLFF. The CDR3 DNA follows: TGTGCCAGCAGCTTCCGGTTAAATGAAAAACTGTTTTTT.

V gene TRBV19 combines with J gene TRBJ1-1; a weak D match, TRBD1 (5 bases). V lost 3 bases and J lost 3, with 8 bases in between. Per germline, CDR1 LNHDA and CDR2 SQIVND (reference sequence). CDR3 length: 13 amino acids. CDR3 in amino acids: CASSIVRDTEAFF. CDR3 bases: TGTGCCAGTAGTATCGTCAGGGACACTGAAGCTTTCTTT.

V usage is TRBV7-9 and J usage is TRBJ2-7, with TRBD1 matching 9 bases. From germline, CDR1 is SEHNR and CDR2 FQNEAQ (reference sequence). The length of the CDR3 is 13 residues. V trimming: 5 bases; J trimming: 3 bases; junction bases outside the gene matches: 2. This chain's CDR3 is CASSLTGGYEQYF. The DNA for the CDR3 is TGTGCCAGCAGCCTGACAGGGGGCTACGAGCAGTACTTC.